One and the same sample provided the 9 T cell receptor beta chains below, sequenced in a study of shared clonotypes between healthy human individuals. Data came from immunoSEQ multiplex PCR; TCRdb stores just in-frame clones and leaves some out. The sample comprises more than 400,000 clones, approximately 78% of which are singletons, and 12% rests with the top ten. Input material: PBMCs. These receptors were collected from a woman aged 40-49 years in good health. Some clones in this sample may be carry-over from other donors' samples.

This chain's CDR3 is CASSSTSGRAYEQYF. CDR3 sequence (DNA): TGCGCCAGCAGCTCGACTAGCGGGAGGGCCTACGAGCAGTACTTC. The V and J genes are TRBV4-1 and TRBJ2-7; the match to TRBD2 covers 14 bases. CDR3 length: 15 amino acids. V lost 5 bases to trimming and J lost 2 bases; unmatched junction nucleotides: 2. CDR1 is MGHRA and CDR2 is YSYEKL in the germline V gene.

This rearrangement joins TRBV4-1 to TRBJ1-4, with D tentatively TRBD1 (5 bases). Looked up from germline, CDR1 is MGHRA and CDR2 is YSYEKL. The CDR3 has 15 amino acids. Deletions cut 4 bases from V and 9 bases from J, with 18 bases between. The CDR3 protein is CASSRSINGAQKLFF. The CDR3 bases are TGCGCCAGCAGCCGGAGTATTAATGGGGCCCAAAAACTGTTTTTT.

This chain's CDR3 is CASSLIGTGFGANVLTF. The CDR3 DNA is TGTGCCAGCAGCTTAATCGGGACAGGGTTTGGGGCCAACGTCCTGACTTTC. This rearrangement joins TRBV7-3 to TRBJ2-6; 9 bases fit TRBD1. Germline assignment: CDR1 SGHTA and CDR2 FQGTGA. The CDR3 has 17 residues. V trimming: 1 base; J trimming: 3 bases; junction bases outside the gene matches: 4.

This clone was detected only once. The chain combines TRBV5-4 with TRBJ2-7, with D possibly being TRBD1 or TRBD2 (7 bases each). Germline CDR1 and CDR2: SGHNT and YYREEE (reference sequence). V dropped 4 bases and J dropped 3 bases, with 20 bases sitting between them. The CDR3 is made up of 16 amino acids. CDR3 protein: CASSPEGGGAYYEQYF. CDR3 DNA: TGTGCCAGCAGCCCCGAGGGAGGGGGCGCCTACTACGAGCAGTACTTC.

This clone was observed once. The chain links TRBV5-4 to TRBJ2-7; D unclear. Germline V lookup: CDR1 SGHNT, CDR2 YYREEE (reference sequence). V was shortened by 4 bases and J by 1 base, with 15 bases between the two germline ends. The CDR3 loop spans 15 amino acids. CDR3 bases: TGTGCCAGCAGCCAAGAAGGAGATGTATCCTACGAGCAGTACTTC. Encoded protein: CASSQEGDVSYEQYF.

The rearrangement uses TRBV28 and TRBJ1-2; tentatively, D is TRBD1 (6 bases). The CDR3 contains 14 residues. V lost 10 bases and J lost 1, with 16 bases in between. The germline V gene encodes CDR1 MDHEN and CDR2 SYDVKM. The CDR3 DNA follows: TGTGCCACCAAGGGGGGCAGTAATAACTATGGCTACACCTTC. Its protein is CATKGGSNNYGYTF.

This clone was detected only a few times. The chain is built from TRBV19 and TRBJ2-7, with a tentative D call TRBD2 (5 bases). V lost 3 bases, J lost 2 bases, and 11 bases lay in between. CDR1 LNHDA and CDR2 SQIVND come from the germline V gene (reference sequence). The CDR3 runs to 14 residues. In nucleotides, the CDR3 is TGTGCCAGTAGTATCCAAAAGGGAGCCTACGAGCAGTACTTC. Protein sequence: CASSIQKGAYEQYF.

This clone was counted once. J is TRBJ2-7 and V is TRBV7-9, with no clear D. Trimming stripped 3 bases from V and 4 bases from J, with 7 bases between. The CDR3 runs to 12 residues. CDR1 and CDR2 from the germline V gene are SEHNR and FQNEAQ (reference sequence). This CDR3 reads CASSFRAYEQYF. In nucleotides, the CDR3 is TGTGCCAGCAGCTTTAGGGCTTACGAGCAGTACTTC.

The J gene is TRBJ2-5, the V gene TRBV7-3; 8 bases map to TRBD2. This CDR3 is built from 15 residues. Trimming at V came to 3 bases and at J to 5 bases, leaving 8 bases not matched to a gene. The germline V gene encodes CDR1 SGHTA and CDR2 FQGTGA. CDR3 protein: CASSFSAGEGETQYF. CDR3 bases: TGTGCCAGCAGCTTCTCAGCGGGAGAGGGGGAGACCCAGTACTTC.